These 25 T cell receptor beta chains originate from one sample sequenced in a study of T cell responses to AZD1222 COVID-19 vaccine. Here immunoSEQ multiplex PCR was the method, and the copy in TCRdb shows in-frame clones only, minus some. Altogether tens of thousands of clones are present, under 85% being singletons, with the ten largest covering over 40%. Source: peripheral blood, taken on day 0 of AZD1222 vaccination. The origin of the receptors is an adult in good health.

This clone has more than one count but fewer than ten. This chain joins TRBV29-1 and TRBJ1-2, with 7 bases aligning to TRBD1. The junction had 4 bases not matched to a gene; V was cut back by 4 bases and J by 2 bases. Germline-derived CDR1 and CDR2 are SQVTM and ANQGSEA. There are 13 residues in the CDR3. CDR3 nucleotides: TGCAGCGTTGCCCCGACAGGGAACTATGGCTACACCTTC. Protein: CSVAPTGNYGYTF.

The chain is built from TRBV7-9 and TRBJ2-3, with D tentatively TRBD2 (6 bases). Trimming shortened V by 1 base and J by 2 bases, and 16 bases separated the two germline ends. This CDR3 spans 17 amino acids. CDR1 is SEHNR and CDR2 is FQNEAQ in the germline V gene (reference sequence). The CDR3 spells CASSLVRTSNPTDTQYF. The CDR3 bases are TGTGCCAGCAGCTTAGTTAGAACTAGCAACCCCACAGATACGCAGTATTTT.

V usage is TRBV2 and J usage is TRBJ1-2, with no clear D. V lost 5 bases and J lost 0, with 10 bases in between. Germline CDR1 reads SNHLY; CDR2 reads FYNNEI. The CDR3 loop spans 14 amino acids. CDR3 sequence reads: CASSLGSSNYGYTF. The CDR3 DNA follows: TGTGCCAGCAGTCTCGGGTCCTCTAACTATGGCTACACCTTC.

This clone was picked up one time. The rearrangement links TRBV28 to TRBJ1-6; D not certain. Trimming took 6 bases from V and 9 from J, leaving 9 bases between them. The CDR3 is 12 residues long. Germline CDR1 and CDR2: MDHEN and SYDVKM. DNA of the CDR3: TGTGCCAGCAGGACGTACATTTCACCCCTCCACTTT. Translating gives CASRTYISPLHF.

DNA for the CDR3: TGTGCCAGTAGTATAGGGGCAGGGGCGGACGAGCAGTACTTC. This translates into CASSIGAGADEQYF. J is TRBJ2-7 and V is TRBV19; D perhaps matches TRBD1 (6 bases). The germline CDR1 and CDR2 sequences are LNHDA and SQIVND (reference sequence). V lost 1 base to trimming and J lost 5 bases, with 12 bases between them. This CDR3 region has 14 residues.

This chain uses TRBV27 with TRBJ2-1; D remains unclear. Trimming shortened V by 6 bases and J by 0 bases, and 15 bases separated the two germline ends. Germline CDR1 reads MNHEY; CDR2 reads SMNVEV (reference sequence). The CDR3 is 16 residues long. The CDR3 DNA sequence: TGTGCCAGCAGCTCCTCCCCATATAGCTCCTACAATGAGCAGTTCTTC. It encodes CASSSSPYSSYNEQFF.

The chain couples TRBV11-2 to TRBJ2-6; the D gene is possibly TRBD2 (5 bases). CDR3 size: 16 residues. With 6 bases removed from V and 4 bases from J, the gap between germline ends came to 16 bases. Germline CDR1 SGHAT, CDR2 FQNNGV. The CDR3 spells CASRDFRSRGANVLTF. The CDR3 region has the DNA TGTGCCAGCAGGGACTTTAGGTCTCGGGGGGCCAACGTCCTGACTTTC. The whole variable domain, filled in from reference TRBV11-2 and TRBJ2-6, reads EAGVAQSPRYKIIEKRQSVAFWCNPISGHATLYWYQQILGQGPKLLIQFQNNGVVDDSQLPKDRFSAERLKGVDSTLKIQPAKLEDSAVYLCASRDFRSRGANVLTFGAGSRLTVL.

The rearrangement links TRBV28 to TRBJ1-1; D possibly corresponds to TRBD1 (5 bases). The CDR3 totals 14 residues. Germline V gene sequence: CDR1 MDHEN, CDR2 SYDVKM. Trimming took off 4 bases at V and 0 bases at J, with 9 bases between the two ends. Here the CDR3 DNA reads TGTGCCAGCAGTTCCGACAGACTGAACACTGAAGCTTTCTTT. As protein: CASSSDRLNTEAFF.

The chain couples TRBV5-1 to TRBJ1-2; TRBD1 matches 9 bases. The CDR3 is made up of 16 amino acids. Germline values: CDR1 SGHRS, CDR2 YFSETQ. Losses at the gene ends were 0 bases for V and 3 bases for J; bases not matched to a gene: 6. The CDR3 region has the DNA TGCGCCAGCAGCTTGGCCCCAACAGGGGGCGACTATGGCTACACCTTC. It yields the protein CASSLAPTGGDYGYTF. The complete variable domain, with remaining parts taken from reference TRBV5-1 and TRBJ1-2, reads KAGVTQTPRYLIKTRGQQVTLSCSPISGHRSVSWYQQTPGQGLQFLFEYFSETQRNKGNFPGRFSGRQFSNSRSEMNVSTLELGDSALYLCASSLAPTGGDYGYTFGSGTRLTVV.

This chain's CDR3 is CASSQDEQVYSYGYTF. The CDR3 region has the DNA TGTGCCAGCAGCCAAGACGAACAGGTGTACTCCTATGGCTACACCTTC. The chain uses TRBV3-1 (or the pseudogene TRBV3-2) and TRBJ1-2; tentatively, D is TRBD1 (5 bases). The germline gives CDR1 LGHDT, CDR2 YNNKEL (reference sequence). V was pared by 0 bases and J by 4 bases, with 15 bases between. CDR3 size: 16 residues.

The CDR3, as DNA: TGCGCCAGCAGCCAAGCTGAGACTAGCGTCGATGAGCAGTTCTTC. Encoded protein: CASSQAETSVDEQFF. The rearrangement joins TRBV4-1 to TRBJ2-1, with 8 bases that match TRBD2. V lost 1 base, J lost 8 bases, and 7 bases stayed unmatched. The CDR3 is made up of 15 amino acids. CDR1 is MGHRA, CDR2 YSYEKL, per germline.

The rearrangement uses TRBV4-3 and TRBJ2-3; TRBD2 agrees at 10 bases. Germline CDR1 and CDR2: LGHNA and YSLEER. The V gene end was trimmed by 0 bases and the J gene end by 11 bases; junction bases not matched to a gene: 11. CDR3 length equals 16 residues. CDR3 in amino acids: CASSQDLSVIAGGQYF. The CDR3 DNA reads as TGCGCCAGCAGCCAAGATCTATCGGTGATAGCGGGGGGGCAGTATTTT.

As to this clone: Sequence at one end of the junction differs from germline and may be a read error. V gene TRBV7-7 combines with J gene TRBJ2-5, with 12 bases aligning to TRBD2. CDR1 is SSHAT, CDR2 FNYEAQ, per germline (reference sequence). The CDR3 runs 16 residues. CDR3 sequence: CASSSTSGGPQETQYF. Here the CDR3 DNA reads TGTGCTAGCAGTTCAACTAGCGGGGGGCCTCAAGAGACCCAGTACTTC.

The J gene is TRBJ1-4, the V gene TRBV12-5; 8 bases are a match to TRBD1. The CDR3 length is 15 residues. CDR1 is LGHNT and CDR2 is FRNRAP in the germline V gene. Unmatched junction bases numbered 8, after V lost 6 bases and J lost 5 bases. As DNA, the CDR3 is TGTGCTAGTGGCCCAGGGGGCCTCGAGAATGAAAAACTGTTTTTT. Residues: CASGPGGLENEKLFF. The full variable domain, rest sourced from reference TRBV12-5 and TRBJ1-4, is DARVTQTPRHKVTEMGQEVTMRCQPILGHNTVFWYRQTMMQGLELLAYFRNRAPLDDSGMPKDRFSAEMPDATLATLKIQPSEPRDSAVYFCASGPGGLENEKLFFGSGTQLSVL.

The CDR3 nucleotides read TGTGCCATCGGGAAGACTAGCGGGCGAATAGATACGCAGTATTTT. This gives the protein CAIGKTSGRIDTQYF. This chain joins TRBV10-3 and TRBJ2-3; 10 bases match TRBD2. There are 15 residues in the CDR3. CDR1 and CDR2 (germline): ENHRY, SYGVKD. With 8 bases clipped from V and 5 bases from J, the junction kept 10 bases outside the gene matches.

This clone has only one observation. The chain joins TRBV30 to TRBJ2-7; D is ambiguous. The CDR3 length is 12 residues. Trimming pared 0 bases from V and 3 bases from J, leaving 6 bases between. Germline assignment: CDR1 GTSNPN and CDR2 SVGIG (reference sequence). In nucleotides, the CDR3 is TGTGCCTGGAGTGTTGGGGACTACGAGCAGTACTTC. Encoded protein: CAWSVGDYEQYF.

The chain links TRBV21-1 to TRBJ2-5; the table's D call TRBD1 went unverified against the DNA. TRBV21-1 is a recognized pseudogene. The CDR3 is 15 residues long. Here the CDR3 reads CASSSRDRGQETQYF. In DNA form, the CDR3 reads TGTGCCAGCAGCAGCCGGGACAGGGGGCAAGAGACCCAGTACTTC.

This chain uses TRBV3-1 (or the pseudogene TRBV3-2) with TRBJ1-1; D not resolved. The CDR3 is 15 amino acids. Germline V gene lookup returns CDR1 LGHDT and CDR2 YNNKEL (reference sequence). V lost 4 bases and J lost 2, with 14 bases in between. CDR3 sequence (DNA): TGTGCCAGCAGCCCCTATCGGAGTCTAAACACTGAAGCTTTCTTT. It translates to CASSPYRSLNTEAFF.

This rearrangement joins TRBV19 to TRBJ1-5; no clear D gene. The length of the CDR3 is 19 residues. The germline CDR1 and CDR2 sequences are LNHDA and SQIVND (reference sequence). The V end lost 8 bases, the J end lost 0 bases, and 26 bases lay between the germline ends. CDR3 in amino acids: CASGGPAGLNVYSNQPQHF. The CDR3 bases are TGTGCCAGTGGAGGTCCGGCCGGACTCAATGTTTATAGCAATCAGCCCCAGCATTTT.

The chain joins TRBV13 to TRBJ2-7; D possibly corresponds to TRBD2 (5 bases). This CDR3 region has 15 residues. V lost 5 bases and J lost 2, with 16 bases in between. Germline V gene sequence: CDR1 PRHDT, CDR2 FYEKMQ (reference sequence). The CDR3 reads CASSNTSHKAYEQYF. As DNA, the CDR3 is TGTGCCAGCAGCAACACTAGTCATAAAGCCTACGAGCAGTACTTC. Full variable domain (rest looked up from reference TRBV13 and TRBJ2-7): AAGVIQSPRHLIKEKRETATLKCYPIPRHDTVYWYQQGPGQDPQFLISFYEKMQSDKGSIPDRFSAQQFSDYHSELNMSSLELGDSALYFCASSNTSHKAYEQYFGPGTRLTVT.

The gene calls are TRBV7-9 and TRBJ1-2, with D unclear. The CDR3 consists of 11 residues. Germline lookup yields CDR1 SEHNR and CDR2 FQNEAQ (reference sequence). Trimming left V 2 bases short and J 4 bases short, with 2 bases between. CDR3 DNA: TGTGCCAGCAGCTTAACCTATGGCTACACCTTC. This translates into CASSLTYGYTF.

The genes are TRBV6-2 or TRBV6-3 and TRBJ1-3; TRBD1 aligns across 10 bases. V gave up 1 base and J gave up 0 bases; unmatched junction bases: 9. From germline, CDR1 is MNHEY and CDR2 SVGEGT. The CDR3 is made up of 19 amino acids. The CDR3 DNA follows: TGTGCCAGCAGTTACTGGGGACAGGGGCGCCTCAGCTCTGGAAACACCATATATTTT. Encoded protein: CASSYWGQGRLSSGNTIYF.

This chain uses TRBV5-5 with TRBJ1-1; D is possibly TRBD1 (5 bases). Trimming shortened V by 0 bases and J by 1 base, and 10 bases separated the two germline ends. The germline CDR1 and CDR2 sequences are SGHKS and YYEKEE (reference sequence). The CDR3 sequence is 15 residues long. CDR3 region: CASSLEAGRNTEAFF. CDR3 coding DNA: TGTGCCAGCAGCTTGGAGGCAGGGAGGAACACTGAAGCTTTCTTT.

V and J are TRBV18 and TRBJ2-7, with 7 nucleotides matching TRBD2. The V gene's germline CDR1 is KGHSH and CDR2 LQKENI. The CDR3 covers 14 residues. V shed 4 bases, J shed 1 base, and the junction held 4 bases outside the gene matches. This CDR3 is CASSLVGGSYEQYF. CDR3 coding DNA: TGTGCCAGCTCACTCGTCGGGGGGTCCTACGAGCAGTACTTC.

The chain is built from TRBV19 and TRBJ2-2; D is possibly TRBD1 or TRBD2 (5 bases each). There are 15 residues in the CDR3. Between the trimmed V and J ends, which lost 5 bases and 2 bases, there was a span of 12 bases. Germline values: CDR1 LNHDA, CDR2 SQIVND (reference sequence). The CDR3 DNA is TGTGCCAGTAGTCCGGGGACGGGCAACACCGGGGAGCTGTTTTTT. It translates to CASSPGTGNTGELFF.